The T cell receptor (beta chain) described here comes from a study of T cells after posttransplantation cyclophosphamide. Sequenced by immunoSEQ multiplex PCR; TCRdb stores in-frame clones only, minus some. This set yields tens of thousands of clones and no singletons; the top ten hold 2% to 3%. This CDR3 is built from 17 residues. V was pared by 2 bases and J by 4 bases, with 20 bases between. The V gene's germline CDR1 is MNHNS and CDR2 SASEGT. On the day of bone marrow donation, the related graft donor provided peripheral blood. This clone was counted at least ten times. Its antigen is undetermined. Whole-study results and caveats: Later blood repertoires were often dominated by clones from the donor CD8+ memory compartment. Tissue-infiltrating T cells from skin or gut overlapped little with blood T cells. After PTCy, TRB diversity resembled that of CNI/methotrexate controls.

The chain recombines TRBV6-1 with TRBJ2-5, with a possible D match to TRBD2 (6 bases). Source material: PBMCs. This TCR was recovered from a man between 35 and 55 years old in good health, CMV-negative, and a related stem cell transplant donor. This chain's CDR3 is CASSEIRDSKRGETQYF. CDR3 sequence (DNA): TGTGCCAGCAGTGAAATCCGGGACTCCAAAAGGGGAGAGACCCAGTACTTC.